Each of the 5 T cell receptor beta chains below was sequenced from the same sample in a study of PD-1 blockade in classical Hodgkin lymphoma. All trial patients relapsed after autologous stem cell transplantation. Sequenced by immunoSEQ multiplex PCR; TCRdb stores in-frame clones only, minus some. The sample includes tens of thousands of clones, around nine tenths of them seen just once. The sample consisted of peripheral blood mononuclear cells (PBMCs), taken at baseline. The origin of the receptors is a human donor with classical Hodgkin lymphoma.

The chain carries TRBV4-1 and TRBJ2-5; D not resolved. The V gene's germline CDR1 is MGHRA and CDR2 YSYEKL. There are 14 residues in the CDR3. With 1 base removed from V and 4 bases from J, the gap between germline ends came to 10 bases. CDR3 sequence (DNA): TGCGCCAGCAGCCAAGGATCGGTGGGAGAGACCCAGTACTTC. Its translation: CASSQGSVGETQYF.

Here the CDR3 reads CASSRGAGETQYF. As DNA, the CDR3 is TGCGCCAGCAGCCGGGGGGCCGGAGAGACCCAGTACTTC. This sequence joins TRBV5-1 and TRBJ2-5; perhaps TRBD2 as D (7 bases). The ends were cut back, 4 bases at V and 4 bases at J, with 11 bases in the middle. This CDR3 has 13 amino acids. Germline-derived CDR1 and CDR2 are SGHRS and YFSETQ.

The chain employs TRBV20-1 and TRBJ1-2; D gene uncertain. Trimming shortened V by 7 bases and J by 5 bases, and 8 bases separated the two germline ends. Germline CDR1 reads DFQATT; CDR2 reads SNEGSKA (reference sequence). The CDR3 length is 10 residues. The chain's CDR3 is CSGIRYGYTF. Here the CDR3 DNA reads TGCAGTGGAATACGGTATGGCTACACCTTC.

The V call is TRBV6-1, the J call TRBJ1-6; D may be TRBD1 (5 bases). Trimming shortened V by 3 bases and J by 9 bases, and 18 bases separated the two germline ends. Germline-derived CDR1 and CDR2 are MNHNS and SASEGT. The CDR3 runs to 16 residues. The CDR3 sequence: CASSDWGKGLGSPLHF. The DNA of the CDR3 is TGTGCCAGCAGTGATTGGGGGAAAGGGTTGGGTTCACCCCTCCACTTT.

This clone was observed a handful of times. The genes are TRBV6-5 and TRBJ2-1; TRBD2 might be the D (6 bases). The CDR3 is 14 residues long. Germline values: CDR1 MNHEY, CDR2 SVGAGI. Trimming took off 0 bases at V and 10 bases at J, with 13 bases between the two ends. Written as DNA, the CDR3 is TGTGCCAGCAGTTACTCCATACGGGCGGGAGAGCAGTTCTTC. Translating it yields CASSYSIRAGEQFF.